The rows below give T cell receptor beta chains drawn from one sample of a study of blood T cell repertoires in COVID-19. The protocol was immunoSEQ multiplex PCR, while the TCRdb copy is restricted to in-frame clones and leaves out a portion. The sample records 150,000 to 200,000 clones, 89% being singletons. The specimen sequenced was PBMCs or T cells enriched from blood (not recorded which). The receptors derive from a young woman who had recovered from COVID-19. CDR3s include the opening cysteine and the closing phenylalanine or tryptophan. D genes are given only for firm matches. Rows give clone size only sometimes, using once, few, many, or a class for an expanded clone.

J: TRBJ1-1
D: -
V: TRBV9
size: -
CDR3: CASSSLSGGAFF
DNA: TGTGCCAGCAGCTCCTTGTCGGGGGGTGCTTTCTTT

J: TRBJ1-2
D: -
V: TRBV20-1
size: few
CDR3: CSASRYVWGQGIEHTF
DNA: -

J: TRBJ1-5
D: TRBD1
V: TRBV2
size: -
CDR3: CASRTGVDQPQHF
DNA: TGTGCCAGCAGGACAGGGGTAGATCAGCCCCAGCATTTT

J: TRBJ2-1
D: TRBD2
V: TRBV5-6
size: once
CDR3: CASSLIAGPYNEQFF
DNA: TGTGCCAGCAGCTTAATAGCGGGGCCCTACAATGAGCAGTTCTTC

J: TRBJ1-6
D: -
V: TRBV28
size: -
CDR3: CASSLFPEYNSPLHF
DNA: TGTGCCAGCAGTTTATTTCCAGAATATAATTCACCCCTCCACTTT

J: TRBJ1-2
D: -
V: TRBV23-1
size: -
CDR3: CASSQSRGRVYGYTF
DNA: TGCGCCAGCAGTCAATCTAGAGGCAGGGTCTATGGCTACACCTTC

J: TRBJ2-5
D: -
V: TRBV24-1
size: -
CDR3: CATSQAGARKYF
DNA: TGTGCCACCAGTCAAGCGGGTGCCCGTAAGTACTTC

J: TRBJ2-2
D: TRBD2
V: TRBV27
size: -
CDR3: CASSLFFRGGHTGELFF
DNA: TGTGCCAGCAGTTTATTTTTTCGGGGGGGCCACACCGGGGAGCTGTTTTTT

J: TRBJ2-7
D: TRBD1
V: TRBV24-1
size: -
CDR3: CATGQGDSYEQYF
DNA: TGTGCCACCGGACAGGGGGATTCCTACGAGCAGTACTTC

J: TRBJ2-7
D: -
V: TRBV19
size: -
CDR3: CASSIRLRGTSSEQYF
DNA: TGTGCCAGTAGTATCCGGTTGAGGGGGACAAGCAGCGAGCAGTACTTC

J: TRBJ1-3
D: -
V: TRBV24-1
size: -
CDR3: CATSDPQGTGNTIYF
DNA: TGTGCCACCAGTGACCCACAGGGAACTGGAAACACCATATATTTT

J: TRBJ2-7
D: -
V: TRBV11-2
size: -
CDR3: CASSPPGPEKGSYEQYF
DNA: TGTGCCAGCAGCCCACCCGGACCAGAAAAGGGGTCCTACGAGCAGTACTTC

J: TRBJ1-2
D: TRBD1
V: TRBV27
size: -
CDR3: CASNRQGRDYGYTF
DNA: TGTGCCAGCAATCGACAGGGGCGGGACTATGGCTACACCTTC

J: TRBJ1-2
D: -
V: TRBV30
size: -
CDR3: CAWNDRVSYGYTF
DNA: TGTGCCTGGAATGACAGAGTTAGCTATGGCTACACCTTC

J: TRBJ2-5
D: -
V: TRBV9
size: -
CDR3: CASDNGTEETQYF
DNA: TGTGCCAGCGATAACGGGACTGAAGAGACCCAGTACTTC

J: TRBJ2-5
D: -
V: TRBV11-2
size: -
CDR3: CASSLDRARSNQYF
DNA: TGTGCCAGCAGCTTAGACAGGGCCCGAAGTAACCAGTACTTC

J: TRBJ1-6
D: -
V: TRBV2
size: -
CDR3: CASSGGNGISPLHF
DNA: TGTGCCAGCAGTGGAGGGAATGGAATTTCACCCCTCCACTTT

J: TRBJ1-2
D: -
V: TRBV2
size: -
CDR3: CASSGGRVSNYGYTF
DNA: TGTGCCAGCAGTGGGGGCAGGGTCTCTAACTATGGCTACACCTTC

J: TRBJ2-1
D: TRBD1
V: TRBV28
size: -
CDR3: CAGRQGQASNEQFF
DNA: TGTGCCGGAAGACAGGGCCAAGCTAGCAATGAGCAGTTCTTC

J: TRBJ1-6
D: -
V: TRBV5-1
size: -
CDR3: CASSFDLPYRGSPLHF
DNA: TGCGCCAGCAGTTTCGACCTCCCCTATAGAGGTTCACCCCTCCACTTT

J: TRBJ2-7
D: -
V: TRBV5-4
size: -
CDR3: CASSLRGYEQYF
DNA: TGTGCCAGCAGCTTGAGGGGCTACGAGCAGTACTTC

J: TRBJ2-1
D: TRBD2
V: TRBV6-4
size: -
CDR3: CASSASGGHYNEQFF
DNA: TGTGCCAGCAGTGCTAGCGGGGGTCATTACAATGAGCAGTTCTTC

J: TRBJ2-7
D: -
V: TRBV2
size: -
CDR3: CATQGSHLWYPYEQYF
DNA: TGTGCCACCCAGGGGTCCCACTTATGGTATCCCTACGAGCAGTACTTC

J: TRBJ2-7
D: TRBD1
V: TRBV10-1
size: -
CDR3: CASSGGTGPYEQYF
DNA: TGCGCCAGCAGTGGCGGGACAGGCCCCTACGAGCAGTACTTC

J: TRBJ2-5
D: TRBD2
V: TRBV11-2
size: -
CDR3: CASSLIAGGKETQYF
DNA: TGTGCCAGCAGCCTAATTGCGGGGGGGAAAGAGACCCAGTACTTC

J: TRBJ2-5
D: -
V: TRBV5-6
size: once
CDR3: CASSLARETQYF
DNA: TGTGCCAGCAGCTTGGCCCGGGAGACCCAGTACTTC

J: TRBJ1-2
D: -
V: TRBV11-3
size: -
CDR3: CASSLHGGAGYTF
DNA: TGTGCCAGCAGCTTACACGGCGGTGCCGGCTACACCTTC

J: TRBJ1-2
D: -
V: TRBV19
size: -
CDR3: CASSAPRVLNGYTF
DNA: TGTGCCAGTAGTGCCCCCAGGGTCCTCAATGGCTACACCTTC

J: TRBJ2-5
D: TRBD1
V: TRBV6-5
size: once
CDR3: CASSFRDRALQTQYF
DNA: TGTGCCAGCAGCTTCCGGGACAGGGCTCTCCAGACCCAGTACTTC

J: TRBJ2-7
D: TRBD1
V: TRBV29-1
size: -
CDR3: CSVAYGQASYEQYF
DNA: TGCAGCGTTGCATACGGACAGGCCTCCTACGAGCAGTACTTC

J: TRBJ1-1
D: -
V: TRBV23-1
size: once
CDR3: CASSQSTAAGTEAFF
DNA: TGCGCCAGCAGTCAATCGACGGCGGCGGGCACTGAAGCTTTCTTT

J: TRBJ2-3
D: TRBD2
V: TRBV6-5
size: -
CDR3: CASKSGGASTDTQYF
DNA: TGTGCCAGCAAAAGCGGGGGCGCTAGCACAGATACGCAGTATTTT

J: TRBJ1-1
D: -
V: TRBV3-1/TRBV3-2
size: once
CDR3: CASSQGRATEAFF
DNA: TGTGCCAGCAGCCAAGGCAGGGCCACTGAAGCTTTCTTT

J: TRBJ1-1
D: -
V: TRBV19
size: -
CDR3: CASSIGGWGTEAFF
DNA: TGTGCCAGTAGTATAGGAGGGTGGGGCACTGAAGCTTTCTTT

J: TRBJ2-4
D: TRBD2
V: TRBV7-8
size: -
CDR3: CASRAGALAKNIQYF
DNA: TGTGCCAGCAGAGCGGGGGCCTTAGCCAAAAACATTCAGTACTTC

J: TRBJ2-7
D: -
V: TRBV24-1
size: -
CDR3: CATSDPRYEQYF
DNA: TGTGCCACCAGTGATCCCCGCTACGAGCAGTACTTC

J: TRBJ1-5
D: TRBD1
V: TRBV2
size: -
CDR3: CASSPGQGYQPQHF
DNA: TGTGCCAGCAGTCCGGGACAGGGGTATCAGCCCCAGCATTTT

J: TRBJ2-2
D: TRBD2
V: TRBV5-1
size: -
CDR3: CASSLTSGGPKTTGELFF
DNA: TGCGCCAGCAGCTTGACTAGCGGGGGGCCTAAGACCACCGGGGAGCTGTTTTTT

J: TRBJ1-2
D: TRBD1
V: TRBV29-1
size: few
CDR3: CSASMPGGVYGYTF
DNA: TGCAGCGCCTCGATGCCAGGGGGCGTCTATGGCTACACCTTC

J: TRBJ1-5
D: -
V: TRBV10-1
size: -
CDR3: CASSEYSNQPQHF
DNA: TGCGCCAGCAGTGAATATAGCAATCAGCCCCAGCATTTT

J: TRBJ2-5
D: -
V: TRBV5-1
size: once
CDR3: CASSLGSSGNQETQYF
DNA: TGCGCCAGCAGCTTGGGAAGTAGCGGAAATCAAGAGACCCAGTACTTC

J: TRBJ2-7
D: TRBD1
V: TRBV3-1/TRBV3-2
size: -
CDR3: CASSRGLGQGTTYEQYF
DNA: TGTGCCAGCAGCCGTGGTCTTGGACAGGGGACAACCTACGAGCAGTACTTC

J: TRBJ2-2
D: -
V: TRBV11-3
size: -
CDR3: CASSPNSYTGELFF
DNA: TGTGCCAGCAGCCCTAACTCATACACCGGGGAGCTGTTTTTT

J: TRBJ1-6
D: -
V: TRBV10-3
size: once
CDR3: CAISRQVGSPLHF
DNA: TGTGCCATCAGTAGACAGGTCGGTTCACCCCTCCACTTT

J: TRBJ2-1
D: -
V: TRBV10-3
size: -
CDR3: CAISDPSEDEQFF
DNA: TGTGCCATCAGTGACCCTAGTGAGGATGAGCAGTTCTTC

J: TRBJ2-3
D: TRBD2
V: TRBV7-6
size: -
CDR3: CASSSGLAGTDTQYF
DNA: TGTGCCAGCAGCTCGGGACTAGCGGGGACAGATACGCAGTATTTT

J: TRBJ2-3
D: TRBD1
V: TRBV13
size: once
CDR3: CASSLGQGQESTDTQYF
DNA: TGTGCCAGCAGCTTAGGCCAGGGACAGGAAAGCACAGATACGCAGTATTTT

J: TRBJ2-1
D: TRBD1
V: TRBV18
size: once
CDR3: CASSKNRGNEQFF
DNA: TGTGCCAGCTCCAAAAACAGGGGCAATGAGCAGTTCTTC

J: TRBJ1-1
D: TRBD1
V: TRBV19
size: -
CDR3: CASLRPTGVNTEAFF
DNA: TGTGCCAGTTTACGCCCGACAGGGGTGAACACTGAAGCTTTCTTT

J: TRBJ2-3
D: TRBD1
V: TRBV6-4
size: -
CDR3: CASSDEETGVPDTQYF
DNA: TGTGCCAGCAGTGACGAAGAGACAGGGGTGCCAGATACGCAGTATTTT

J: TRBJ1-4
D: TRBD1
V: TRBV19
size: -
CDR3: CASSPAGTGAREKLFF
DNA: TGTGCCAGTAGTCCGGCCGGGACAGGGGCTCGGGAAAAACTGTTTTTT